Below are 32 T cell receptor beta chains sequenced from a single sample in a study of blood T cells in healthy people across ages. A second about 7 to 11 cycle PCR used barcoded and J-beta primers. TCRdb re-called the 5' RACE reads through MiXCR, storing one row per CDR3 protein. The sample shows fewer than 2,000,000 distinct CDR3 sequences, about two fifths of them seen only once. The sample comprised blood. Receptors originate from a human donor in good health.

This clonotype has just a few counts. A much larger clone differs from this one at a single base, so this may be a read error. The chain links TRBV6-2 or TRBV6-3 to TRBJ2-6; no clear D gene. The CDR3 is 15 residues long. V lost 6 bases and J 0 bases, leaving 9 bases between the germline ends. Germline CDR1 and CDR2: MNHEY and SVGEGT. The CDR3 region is CASRYDNSGANVLTF. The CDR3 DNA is TGTGCCAGCAGATACGACAACTCTGGGGCCAACGTCCTGACTTTC.

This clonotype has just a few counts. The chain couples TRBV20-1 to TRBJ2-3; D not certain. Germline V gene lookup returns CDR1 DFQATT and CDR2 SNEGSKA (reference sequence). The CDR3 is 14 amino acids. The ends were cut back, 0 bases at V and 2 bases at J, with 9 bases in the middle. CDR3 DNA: TGCAGTGCTAGAGATCCCACCCTCACAGATACGCAGTATTTT. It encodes CSARDPTLTDTQYF.

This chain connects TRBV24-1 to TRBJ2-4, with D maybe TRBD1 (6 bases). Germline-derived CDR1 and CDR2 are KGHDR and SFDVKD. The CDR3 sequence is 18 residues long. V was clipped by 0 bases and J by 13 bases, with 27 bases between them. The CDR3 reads CATSDLKQPQGSYNEQYF. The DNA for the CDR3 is TGTGCCACCAGTGATTTGAAGCAGCCACAGGGTTCCTACAATGAGCAGTACTTC.

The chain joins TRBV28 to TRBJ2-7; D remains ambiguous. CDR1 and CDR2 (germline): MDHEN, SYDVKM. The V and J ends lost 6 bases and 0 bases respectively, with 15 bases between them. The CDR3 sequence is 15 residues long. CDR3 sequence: CASSGWAESSYEQYF. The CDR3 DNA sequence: TGTGCCAGCAGCGGTTGGGCCGAGAGCTCCTACGAGCAGTACTTC.

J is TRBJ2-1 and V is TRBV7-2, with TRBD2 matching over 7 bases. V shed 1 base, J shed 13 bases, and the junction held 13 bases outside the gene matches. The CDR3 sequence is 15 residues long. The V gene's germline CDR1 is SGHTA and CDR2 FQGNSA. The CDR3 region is CASSLGLASGRPQFF. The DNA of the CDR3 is TGTGCCAGCAGCTTAGGACTAGCTTCGGGAAGGCCCCAGTTCTTC.

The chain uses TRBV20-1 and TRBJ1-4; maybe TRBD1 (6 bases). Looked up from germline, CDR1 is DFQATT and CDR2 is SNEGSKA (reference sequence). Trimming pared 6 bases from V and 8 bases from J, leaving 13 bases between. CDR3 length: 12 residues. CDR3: CSALGGREKLFF. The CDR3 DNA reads TGCAGTGCCCTGGGGGGGCGGGAAAAACTGTTTTTT.

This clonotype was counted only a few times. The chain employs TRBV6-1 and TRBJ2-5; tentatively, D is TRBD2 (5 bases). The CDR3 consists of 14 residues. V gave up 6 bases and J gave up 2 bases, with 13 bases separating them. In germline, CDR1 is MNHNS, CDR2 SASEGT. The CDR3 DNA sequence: TGTGCCAGCAGCTCAACTCCGGGGCAAGAGACCCAGTACTTC. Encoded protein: CASSSTPGQETQYF.

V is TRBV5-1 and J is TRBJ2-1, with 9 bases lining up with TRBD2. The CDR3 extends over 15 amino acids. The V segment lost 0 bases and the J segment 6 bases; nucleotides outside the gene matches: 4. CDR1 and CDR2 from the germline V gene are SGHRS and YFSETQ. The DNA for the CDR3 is TGCGCCAGCAGCTTGGAGGCGACTAGCGGCAATGAGCAGTTCTTC. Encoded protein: CASSLEATSGNEQFF.

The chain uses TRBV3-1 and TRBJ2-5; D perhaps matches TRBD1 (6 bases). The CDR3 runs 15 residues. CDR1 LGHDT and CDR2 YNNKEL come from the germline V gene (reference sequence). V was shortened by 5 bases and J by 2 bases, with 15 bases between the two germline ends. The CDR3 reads CASSFPRDRQETQYF. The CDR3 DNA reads TGTGCCAGCAGCTTTCCCCGCGACAGGCAAGAGACCCAGTACTTC.

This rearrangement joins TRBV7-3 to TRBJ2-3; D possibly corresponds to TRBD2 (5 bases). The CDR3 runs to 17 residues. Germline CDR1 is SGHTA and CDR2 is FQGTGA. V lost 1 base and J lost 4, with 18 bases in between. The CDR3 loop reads CASSLKAAPSWADTQYF. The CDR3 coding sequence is TGTGCCAGCAGCTTAAAAGCGGCGCCGAGCTGGGCAGATACGCAGTATTTT. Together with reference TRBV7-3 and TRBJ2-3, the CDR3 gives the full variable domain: GAGVSQTPSNKVTEKGKYVELRCDPISGHTALYWYRQSLGQGPEFLIYFQGTGAADDSGLPNDRFFAVRPEGSVSTLKIQRTERGDSAVYLCASSLKAAPSWADTQYFGPGTRLTVL.

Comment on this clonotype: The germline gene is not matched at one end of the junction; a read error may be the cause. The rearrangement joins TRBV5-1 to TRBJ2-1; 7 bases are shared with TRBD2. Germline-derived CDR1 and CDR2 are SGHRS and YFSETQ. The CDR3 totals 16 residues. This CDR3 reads CAGSLASGALDNEQFF. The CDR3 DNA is TGCGCCGGCAGCTTGGCGAGCGGGGCTCTAGACAATGAGCAGTTCTTC.

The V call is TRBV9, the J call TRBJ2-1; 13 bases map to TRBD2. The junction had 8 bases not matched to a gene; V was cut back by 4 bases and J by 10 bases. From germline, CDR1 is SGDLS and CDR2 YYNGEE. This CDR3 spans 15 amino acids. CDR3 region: CASSPGTSGVWEQFF. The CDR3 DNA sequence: TGTGCCAGCAGCCCCGGGACTAGCGGGGTATGGGAGCAGTTCTTC.

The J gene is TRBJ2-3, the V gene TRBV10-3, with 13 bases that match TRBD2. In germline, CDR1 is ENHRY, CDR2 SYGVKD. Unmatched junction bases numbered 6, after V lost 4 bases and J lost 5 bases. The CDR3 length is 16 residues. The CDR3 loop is CAISGRTSGGKDTQYF. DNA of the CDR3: TGTGCCATCAGTGGGCGGACTAGCGGGGGCAAAGATACGCAGTATTTT.

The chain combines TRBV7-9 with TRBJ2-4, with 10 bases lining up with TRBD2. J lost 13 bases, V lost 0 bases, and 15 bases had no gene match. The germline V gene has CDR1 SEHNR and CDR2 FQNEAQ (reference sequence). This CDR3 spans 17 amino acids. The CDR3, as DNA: TGTGCCAGCAGCTTAGCGAACGGACTAGCGGTCGCGGGGGAGCAGTACTTC. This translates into CASSLANGLAVAGEQYF.

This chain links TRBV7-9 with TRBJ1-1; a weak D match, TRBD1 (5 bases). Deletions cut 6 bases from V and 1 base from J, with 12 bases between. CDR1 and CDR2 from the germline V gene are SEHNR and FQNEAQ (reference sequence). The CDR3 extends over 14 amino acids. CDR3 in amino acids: CASSRDFANTEAFF. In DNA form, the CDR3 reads TGTGCCAGCAGTCGGGACTTCGCGAACACTGAAGCTTTCTTT.

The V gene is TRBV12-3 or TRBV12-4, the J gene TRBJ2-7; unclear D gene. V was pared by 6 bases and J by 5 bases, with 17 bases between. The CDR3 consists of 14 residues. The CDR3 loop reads CASSTGGPIHEQYF. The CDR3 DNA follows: TGTGCCAGCAGCACCGGCGGCCCGATCCACGAGCAGTACTTC.

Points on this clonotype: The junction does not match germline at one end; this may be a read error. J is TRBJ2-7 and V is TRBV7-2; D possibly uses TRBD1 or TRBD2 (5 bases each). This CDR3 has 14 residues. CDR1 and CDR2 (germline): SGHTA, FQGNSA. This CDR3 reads CARSYGALRGEQYF. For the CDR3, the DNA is TGTGCCCGCAGTTATGGGGCCCTGAGGGGCGAGCAGTACTTC.

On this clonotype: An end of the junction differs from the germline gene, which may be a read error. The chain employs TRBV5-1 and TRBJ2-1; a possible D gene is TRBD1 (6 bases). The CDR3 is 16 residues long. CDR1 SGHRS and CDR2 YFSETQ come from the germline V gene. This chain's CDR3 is CANSLQGVRSYNEQFF. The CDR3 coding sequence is TGCGCCAACAGCTTACAGGGAGTTAGGTCCTACAATGAGCAGTTCTTC.

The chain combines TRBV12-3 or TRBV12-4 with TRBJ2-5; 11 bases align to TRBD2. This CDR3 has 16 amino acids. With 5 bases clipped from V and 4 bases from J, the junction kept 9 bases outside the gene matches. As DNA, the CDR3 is TGTGCCAGCAGTCCCCCGGTAGCGGGGGGGCGAGAGACCCAGTACTTC. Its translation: CASSPPVAGGRETQYF.

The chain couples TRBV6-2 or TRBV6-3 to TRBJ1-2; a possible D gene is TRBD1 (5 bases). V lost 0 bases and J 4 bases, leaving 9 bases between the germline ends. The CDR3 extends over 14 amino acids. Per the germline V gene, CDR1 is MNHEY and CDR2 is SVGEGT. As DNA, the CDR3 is TGTGCCAGCAGTTACTCTCCAGGGATCTATGGCTACACCTTC. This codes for CASSYSPGIYGYTF.

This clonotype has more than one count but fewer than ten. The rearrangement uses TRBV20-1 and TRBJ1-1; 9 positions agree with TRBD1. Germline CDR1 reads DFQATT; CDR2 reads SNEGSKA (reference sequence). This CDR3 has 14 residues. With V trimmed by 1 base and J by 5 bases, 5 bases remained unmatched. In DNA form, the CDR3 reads TGCAGTGCTAGAGCCGGGACAGGGTCGACTGAAGCTTTCTTT. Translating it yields CSARAGTGSTEAFF.

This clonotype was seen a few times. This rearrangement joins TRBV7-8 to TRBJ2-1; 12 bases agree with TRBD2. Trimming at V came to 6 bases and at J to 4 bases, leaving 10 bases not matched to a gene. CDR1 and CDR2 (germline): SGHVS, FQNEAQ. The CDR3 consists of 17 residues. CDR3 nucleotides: TGTGCCAGCAGTATCAGGGGAGGACTAGCGGGGTACAATGAGCAGTTCTTC. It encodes CASSIRGGLAGYNEQFF.

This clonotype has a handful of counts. The CDR3 is CASSLSLTGAGDTQYF. The DNA of the CDR3 is TGTGCCAGCAGCCTTAGCTTGACAGGGGCAGGAGATACGCAGTATTTT. This chain uses TRBV7-9 with TRBJ2-3; 8 nucleotides line up with TRBD1. This CDR3 region has 16 residues. Trimming cost V 5 bases and J 5 bases; bases outside gene matches: 12. Looked up from germline, CDR1 is SEHNR and CDR2 is FQNEAQ (reference sequence). The full variable domain, rest sourced from reference TRBV7-9 and TRBJ2-3, is DTGVSQNPRHKITKRGQNVTFRCDPISEHNRLYWYRQTLGQGPEFLTYFQNEAQLEKSRLLSDRFSAERPKGSFSTLEIQRTEQGDSAMYLCASSLSLTGAGDTQYFGPGTRLTVL.

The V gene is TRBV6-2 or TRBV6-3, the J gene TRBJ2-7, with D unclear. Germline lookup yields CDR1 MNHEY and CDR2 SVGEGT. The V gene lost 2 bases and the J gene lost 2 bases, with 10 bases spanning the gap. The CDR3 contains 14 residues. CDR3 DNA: TGTGCCAGCAGTTACCGCAGAGAAACCTACGAGCAGTACTTC. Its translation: CASSYRRETYEQYF.

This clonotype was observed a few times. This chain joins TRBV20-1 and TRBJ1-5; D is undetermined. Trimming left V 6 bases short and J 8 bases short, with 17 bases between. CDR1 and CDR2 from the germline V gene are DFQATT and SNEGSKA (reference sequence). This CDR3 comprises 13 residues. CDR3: CSAIEDGWEPQHF. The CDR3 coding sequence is TGCAGTGCAATAGAGGACGGCTGGGAGCCCCAGCATTTT.

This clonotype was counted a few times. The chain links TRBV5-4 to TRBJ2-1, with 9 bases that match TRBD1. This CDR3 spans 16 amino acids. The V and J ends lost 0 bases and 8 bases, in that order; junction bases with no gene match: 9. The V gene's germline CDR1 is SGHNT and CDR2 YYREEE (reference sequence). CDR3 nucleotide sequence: TGTGCCAGCAGCTTGGTAGGACAGGGGCAAAGGTATGAGCAGTTCTTC. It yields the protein CASSLVGQGQRYEQFF.

This CDR3 is CASMKLYREETQYF. In DNA form, the CDR3 reads TGCGCCAGCATGAAGCTATACAGGGAAGAGACCCAGTACTTC. The chain is built from TRBV4-1 and TRBJ2-5, with D possibly being TRBD1 (6 bases). Germline lookup yields CDR1 MGHRA and CDR2 YSYEKL. The CDR3 runs to 14 residues. The germline V and J ends were trimmed by 7 bases and 3 bases, with 15 bases remaining between them.

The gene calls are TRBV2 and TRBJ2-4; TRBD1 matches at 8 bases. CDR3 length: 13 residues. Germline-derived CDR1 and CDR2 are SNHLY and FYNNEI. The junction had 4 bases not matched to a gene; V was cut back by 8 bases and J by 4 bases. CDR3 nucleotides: TGTGCCAGCTTTAGACAGGGGAAAAACATTCAGTACTTC. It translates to CASFRQGKNIQYF.

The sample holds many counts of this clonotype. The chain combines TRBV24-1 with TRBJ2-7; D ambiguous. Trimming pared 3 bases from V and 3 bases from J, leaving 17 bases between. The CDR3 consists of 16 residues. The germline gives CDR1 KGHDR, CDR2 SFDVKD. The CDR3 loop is CATSDAPRATFYEQYF. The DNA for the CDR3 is TGTGCCACCAGTGATGCACCCCGGGCCACCTTCTACGAGCAGTACTTC.

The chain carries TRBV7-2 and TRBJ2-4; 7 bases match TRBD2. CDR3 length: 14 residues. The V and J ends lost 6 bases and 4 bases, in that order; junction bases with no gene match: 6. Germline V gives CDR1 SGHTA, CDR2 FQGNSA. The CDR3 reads CASRRPGGKNIQYF. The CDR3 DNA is TGTGCCAGCAGGAGACCGGGGGGAAAAAACATTCAGTACTTC. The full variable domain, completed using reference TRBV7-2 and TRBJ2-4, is GAGVSQSPSNKVTEKGKDVELRCDPISGHTALYWYRQSLGQGLEFLIYFQGNSAPDKSGLPSDRFSAERTGGSVSTLTIQRTQQEDSAVYLCASRRPGGKNIQYFGAGTRLSVL.

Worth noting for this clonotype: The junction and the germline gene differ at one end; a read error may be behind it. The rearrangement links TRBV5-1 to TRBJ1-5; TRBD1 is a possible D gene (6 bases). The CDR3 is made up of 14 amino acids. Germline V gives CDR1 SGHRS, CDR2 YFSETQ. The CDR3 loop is CASSWMGGNQPQHF. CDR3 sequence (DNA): TGCGCCAGCAGCTGGATGGGGGGCAATCAGCCTCAGCATTTT.

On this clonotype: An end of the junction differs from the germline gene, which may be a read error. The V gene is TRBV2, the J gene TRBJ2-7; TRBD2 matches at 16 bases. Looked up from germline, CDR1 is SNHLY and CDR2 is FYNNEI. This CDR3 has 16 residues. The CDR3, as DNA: TGTGCCAGCACGGGACTAGCGGGGGGGACCTCCTACGAGCGGTACTTC. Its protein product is CASTGLAGGTSYERYF. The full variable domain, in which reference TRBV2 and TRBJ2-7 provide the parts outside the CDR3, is EPEVTQTPSHQVTQMGQEVILRCVPISNHLYFYWYRQILGQKVEFLVSFYNNEISEKSEIFDDQFSVERPDGSNFTLKIRSTKLEDSAMYFCASTGLAGGTSYERYFGPGTRLTVT.